The clone carrying this TCR beta chain was detected a few times. Using unique molecular identifiers, the investigators prepared the TCRbeta library. From the PCR reads, TCRdb called clonotypes with MiXCR, one entry per CDR3 protein. This table has under 350,000 distinct CDR3 sequences, nearly 10% appearing once. Germline lookup yields CDR1 SGHTA and CDR2 FQGTGA. V was pared by 3 bases and J by 5 bases, with 7 bases of the junction left unmatched. The CDR3 has 16 residues. The record originates from a study of T-cell reconstitution after alpha-beta-depleted transplantation in children. This clonotype originated in a human donor who donated a stem cell graft to a child with SCID. The starting material was PBMCs from the stem cell graft donor, obtained from the stem cell graft. This rearrangement joins TRBV7-3 to TRBJ2-1; 10 bases map to TRBD2. CDR3 loop: CASSFLAGGSNNEQFF. The DNA of the CDR3 is TGTGCCAGCAGCTTCTTAGCGGGGGGCTCGAACAATGAGCAGTTCTTC.